The 15 T cell receptor beta chains listed next were all sequenced from one sample in a study of cytomegalovirus exposure and HLA in healthy donors. The method was immunoSEQ multiplex PCR; TCRdb's version includes in-frame clones alone and lacks a portion of them. Among hundreds of thousands of clones listed, about 90% were seen once. Sequences were obtained from PBMCs. The origin of the receptors is a man aged 18-30 years in good health and CMV-seropositive.

This sequence joins TRBV6-1 and TRBJ2-7; D possibly corresponds to TRBD2 (6 bases). CDR1 and CDR2 from the germline V gene are MNHNS and SASEGT. V was pared by 8 bases and J by 0 bases, with 17 bases between. The CDR3 has 15 residues. As DNA, the CDR3 is TGTGCCAGCTTCCCGGGTGGGACTCACTCCTACGAGCAGTACTTC. This gives the protein CASFPGGTHSYEQYF.

V gene TRBV30 combines with J gene TRBJ2-5, with D perhaps matching TRBD1 (6 bases). Germline-derived CDR1 and CDR2 are GTSNPN and SVGIG (reference sequence). V was clipped by 2 bases and J by 5 bases, with 15 bases between them. This CDR3 has 14 amino acids. The CDR3 spells CAWSMGATWETQYF. The CDR3 DNA reads TGTGCCTGGAGTATGGGGGCGACTTGGGAGACCCAGTACTTC.

The chain recombines TRBV7-9 with TRBJ1-5; D remains ambiguous. The CDR3 is made up of 16 amino acids. CDR1 and CDR2 (germline): SEHNR, FQNEAQ (reference sequence). Trimming removed 4 bases at V and 6 bases at J, with 19 bases between. The chain's CDR3 is CASSSSWGREFQPQHF. The CDR3 nucleotides are TGTGCCAGCAGCTCTAGCTGGGGTCGGGAGTTTCAGCCCCAGCATTTT.

The V gene is TRBV7-2, the J gene TRBJ1-2; unclear D gene. V was trimmed by 5 bases and J by 8 bases, leaving 12 bases between them. The CDR3 has 12 residues. Germline assignment: CDR1 SGHTA and CDR2 FQGNSA. The CDR3 DNA reads TGTGCCAGCAGCCCCCCGGCGGCCGGCTACACCTTC. This encodes CASSPPAAGYTF.

This chain connects TRBV29-1 to TRBJ1-1, with D perhaps TRBD1 (5 bases). There are 13 residues in the CDR3. From germline, CDR1 is SQVTM and CDR2 ANQGSEA. The germline V and J ends were trimmed by 6 bases and 3 bases, with 14 bases remaining between them. The CDR3 loop is CSVQGYGDTEAFF. In DNA form, the CDR3 reads TGCAGCGTCCAGGGATATGGGGACACTGAAGCTTTCTTT. The full variable domain, with the rest looked up from reference TRBV29-1 and TRBJ1-1, is SAVISQKPSRDICQRGTSLTIQCQVDSQVTMMFWYRQQPGQSLTLIATANQGSEATYESGFVIDKFPISRPNLTFSTLTVSNMSPEDSSIYLCSVQGYGDTEAFFGQGTRLTVV.

The chain combines TRBV5-1 with TRBJ1-1; the D is unclear. The CDR3 runs to 15 residues. From germline, CDR1 is SGHRS and CDR2 YFSETQ. Trimming stripped 7 bases from V and 1 base from J, with 17 bases between. The CDR3 DNA is TGCGCCAGCCAAGAATCGCTCGGAGAGAACACTGAAGCTTTCTTT. This gives the protein CASQESLGENTEAFF. Supplemented by reference TRBV5-1 and TRBJ1-1, the full variable domain reads KAGVTQTPRYLIKTRGQQVTLSCSPISGHRSVSWYQQTPGQGLQFLFEYFSETQRNKGNFPGRFSGRQFSNSRSEMNVSTLELGDSALYLCASQESLGENTEAFFGQGTRLTVV.

The rearrangement uses TRBV7-9 and TRBJ2-3; TRBD2 agrees at 12 bases. CDR1 SEHNR and CDR2 FQNEAQ come from the germline V gene (reference sequence). The CDR3 is made up of 15 amino acids. Trimming removed 9 bases from V and 3 bases from J; junction bases left unmatched: 7. The chain's CDR3 is CASRLAGVGTDTQYF. The CDR3 DNA reads as TGTGCCAGTAGACTAGCGGGAGTCGGTACAGATACGCAGTATTTT.

This clone was seen more than once but under ten times. This chain links TRBV28 with TRBJ1-5; D remains unclear. V was trimmed by 4 bases and J by 7 bases, leaving 5 bases between them. Germline loops: CDR1 MDHEN, CDR2 SYDVKM. The CDR3 extends over 11 amino acids. The DNA of the CDR3 is TGTGCCAGCAGTTCAAGGCAGCCCCAGCATTTT. Amino acid sequence: CASSSRQPQHF.

The chain recombines TRBV7-3 with TRBJ2-2; D remains ambiguous. The CDR3 covers 14 residues. Looked up from germline, CDR1 is SGHTA and CDR2 is FQGTGA. Trimming cost V 3 bases and J 2 bases, with 7 bases left between them. CDR3 DNA: TGTGCCAGCAGCTTGGGCAGCAACACCGGGGAGCTGTTTTTT. Its translation is CASSLGSNTGELFF.

The chain combines TRBV6-1 with TRBJ2-2; possible D gene TRBD2, 5 bases. This CDR3 is 15 amino acids long. Between the trimmed V and J ends, which lost 3 bases and 0 bases, there was a span of 8 bases. Germline V gene sequence: CDR1 MNHNS, CDR2 SASEGT. The CDR3 coding sequence is TGTGCCAGCAGTGAGAGGGCGGCGAACACCGGGGAGCTGTTTTTT. Its translation: CASSERAANTGELFF.

The chain joins TRBV27 to TRBJ2-3; D uncertain. The V end was cut by 4 bases, the J end by 3 bases, with 14 bases between. Germline-derived CDR1 and CDR2 are MNHEY and SMNVEV (reference sequence). This CDR3 comprises 15 residues. The CDR3 protein is CASSSFPERTDTQYF. The CDR3 DNA reads TGTGCCAGCAGTTCCTTTCCCGAACGGACAGATACGCAGTATTTT.

V gene TRBV5-4 combines with J gene TRBJ2-7, with 10 bases lining up with TRBD2. The CDR3 contains 15 residues. Germline V gene lookup returns CDR1 SGHNT and CDR2 YYREEE (reference sequence). Trimming cost V 3 bases and J 7 bases; bases outside gene matches: 10. CDR3 region: CASSSGVAGGEEQYF. The CDR3, as DNA: TGTGCCAGCAGCTCGGGCGTAGCGGGAGGCGAGGAGCAGTACTTC.

The V and J genes are TRBV5-4 and TRBJ2-1; TRBD2 matches 7 bases. The junction had 9 bases not matched to a gene; V was cut back by 4 bases and J by 8 bases. Germline V CDR1 and CDR2: SGHNT, YYREEE (reference sequence). CDR3 length equals 14 residues. Here the CDR3 DNA reads TGTGCCAGCAGCAGCGGCGGGAGCAAGTATGAGCAGTTCTTC. This encodes CASSSGGSKYEQFF.

The chain links TRBV27 to TRBJ2-1; tentatively, D is TRBD1 (5 bases). The CDR3 is 16 amino acids. Germline values: CDR1 MNHEY, CDR2 SMNVEV (reference sequence). Trimming removed 5 bases at V and 6 bases at J, with 20 bases between. In nucleotides, the CDR3 is TGTGCCAGCAGTCCATCGAGCAGGGTTGGGTTCAATGAGCAGTTCTTC. The encoded protein is CASSPSSRVGFNEQFF.

The chain is built from TRBV28 and TRBJ2-7; 10 nucleotides agree with TRBD1. Per the germline V gene, CDR1 is MDHEN and CDR2 is SYDVKM. V trimming: 5 bases; J trimming: 3 bases; junction bases outside the gene matches: 7. This CDR3 is built from 15 residues. CDR3 nucleotides: TGTGCCAGCAGTACCGGACAGGGGGGCCACTACGAGCAGTACTTC. Residues: CASSTGQGGHYEQYF.